What follows is one TCR beta chain and its context. The antigen is unknown. Described treatment: oral pan-JAK inhibitor, 5-10 mg twice daily. Alopecia areata patients had lesional scalp punch biopsies and peripheral blood taken from them. Extraction of RNA preceded its reverse transcription into cDNA, which served as the sequencing template. Assay used: immunoSEQ multiplex PCR; TCRdb lists only in-frame clones, some missing. The data show some 150,000 clones, approximately 52% seen once. These data are taken from a study of CD8+ T cells in alopecia areata. Study-level background: Oral tofacitinib (5 to 10 mg twice daily) was administered to treated patients.

The CDR3 contains 14 residues. Germline-derived CDR1 and CDR2 are SGHDT and YYEEEE. V dropped 4 bases and J dropped 9 bases, with 14 bases sitting between them. Whole-study findings and limits: Significant decreases in scalp clonality and expanded CD8+ clones followed tofacitinib treatment. Sequences from scalp samples also cover resident alphabeta T cells of normal skin.

The clonotype was recovered from a human donor with alopecia areata. Sequenced material: CD4+ T cells sorted from blood, taken between weeks 55 and 65, from a patient treated with tofacitinib. The chain couples TRBV5-6 to TRBJ1-6; D is unclear. The CDR3 DNA reads as TGTGCCAGCAGCACTCTGGAAGTGGGTTCACCCCTCCACTTT. Protein product: CASSTLEVGSPLHF.